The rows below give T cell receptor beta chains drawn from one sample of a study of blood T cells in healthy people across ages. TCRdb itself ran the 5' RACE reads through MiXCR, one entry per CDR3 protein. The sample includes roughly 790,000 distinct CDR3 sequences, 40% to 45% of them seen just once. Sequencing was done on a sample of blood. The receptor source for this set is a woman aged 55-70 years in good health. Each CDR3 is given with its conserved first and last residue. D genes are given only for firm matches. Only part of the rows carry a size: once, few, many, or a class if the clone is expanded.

CDR3 DNA: TGTGTCAGCAGCTTAGGACTAGCGGAAAACAATGAGCAGTACTTC
CDR3 protein: CVSSLGLAENNEQYF
D gene: TRBD2
clone size: .
V gene: TRBV7-3
J gene: TRBJ2-5

CDR3 DNA: TGTGCCAGCAGCTGGGGATGGGGCTCCTACAATGAGCAGTTCTTC
CDR3 protein: CASSWGWGSYNEQFF
D gene: .
clone size: .
V gene: TRBV7-2
J gene: TRBJ2-1

CDR3 DNA: TGTGCCAGCAGCGTAGTCCGGGATGAGCAGTTCTTC
CDR3 protein: CASSVVRDEQFF
D gene: .
clone size: .
V gene: TRBV9
J gene: TRBJ2-1

CDR3 DNA: TGTGCCATCAGTGAGTTTGGGACAACCTATGGCTACACCTTC
CDR3 protein: CAISEFGTTYGYTF
D gene: .
clone size: .
V gene: TRBV10-3
J gene: TRBJ1-2

CDR3 DNA: TGTGCCAGCAGCCAAGATCGGCTAGTAGGGTACGAGCAGTACTTC
CDR3 protein: CASSQDRLVGYEQYF
D gene: .
clone size: .
V gene: TRBV3-1
J gene: TRBJ2-7

CDR3 DNA: TGTGCCAGCAGCTTAGAGGTAGCGGATCCCTACGAGCAGTACTTC
CDR3 protein: CASSLEVADPYEQYF
D gene: .
clone size: .
V gene: TRBV7-3
J gene: TRBJ2-7

CDR3 DNA: TGTGCCAGCAGTTTAGGGCTAGCGGGAGGCAGCGGGGAGCTGTTTTTT
CDR3 protein: CASSLGLAGGSGELFF
D gene: TRBD2
clone size: .
V gene: TRBV12-3/TRBV12-4
J gene: TRBJ2-2

CDR3 DNA: TGTGCCAGCTCACCTGAGCGGGGTGGCACAGATACGCAGTATTTT
CDR3 protein: CASSPERGGTDTQYF
D gene: TRBD2
clone size: .
V gene: TRBV18
J gene: TRBJ2-3

CDR3 DNA: TGTGCCACCAGTGACAGGGACAGTCTCAATGAGCAGTTCTTC
CDR3 protein: CATSDRDSLNEQFF
D gene: TRBD1
clone size: .
V gene: TRBV24-1
J gene: TRBJ2-1

CDR3 DNA: TGCAGTGCTTCAGCCGGACAGTTCTCCGAGGCCTACGAGCAGTACTTC
CDR3 protein: CSASAGQFSEAYEQYF
D gene: .
clone size: many
V gene: TRBV20-1
J gene: TRBJ2-7

CDR3 DNA: TGTGCCAGCAGCTTACGGACTGGGGGCAACGAGCAGTACTTC
CDR3 protein: CASSLRTGGNEQYF
D gene: .
clone size: few
V gene: TRBV5-5
J gene: TRBJ2-7

CDR3 DNA: TGTGCCAGCAGCCAAGAGTTAGCGGGGGGTCCCAAGGAGCAGTTCTTC
CDR3 protein: CASSQELAGGPKEQFF
D gene: TRBD2
clone size: .
V gene: TRBV3-1
J gene: TRBJ2-1

CDR3 DNA: TGTGCCAGCAGCGTAGCCGGGGAGACCTCCTACGATGAGCAGTTCTTC
CDR3 protein: CASSVAGETSYDEQFF
D gene: .
clone size: .
V gene: TRBV9
J gene: TRBJ2-1

CDR3 DNA: TGCAGTGCTAGAGATCATGCAGTCCTGGACGAGCAGTACTTC
CDR3 protein: CSARDHAVLDEQYF
D gene: .
clone size: .
V gene: TRBV20-1
J gene: TRBJ2-7

CDR3 DNA: TGTGCCAGCAGTGAAGGAGGGGGGGCCCGCAATGAGCAGTACTTC
CDR3 protein: CASSEGGGARNEQYF
D gene: .
clone size: once
V gene: TRBV25-1
J gene: TRBJ2-7

CDR3 DNA: TGCAGTGCTAGAGATTATGCGATGGCGGGAGCTTATCGGGCTGAGCAGTTCTTC
CDR3 protein: CSARDYAMAGAYRAEQFF
D gene: TRBD2
clone size: .
V gene: TRBV20-1
J gene: TRBJ2-1

CDR3 DNA: TGTGCCAGCAGTTACTCGAATTTCGAGACCCAGTACTTC
CDR3 protein: CASSYSNFETQYF
D gene: .
clone size: few
V gene: TRBV6-5
J gene: TRBJ2-5

CDR3 DNA: TGTGCCAGCAGTGAAGCTCCCCCGGGTAGCGGCCTTACAGATATGCAGTATTTT
CDR3 protein: CASSEAPPGSGLTDMQYF
D gene: .
clone size: once
V gene: TRBV2
J gene: TRBJ2-3

CDR3 DNA: TGTGCCAGCAGTTCATACAGTGTCTTGAGCTCCTACGAGCAGTACTTC
CDR3 protein: CASSSYSVLSSYEQYF
D gene: .
clone size: .
V gene: TRBV12-3/TRBV12-4
J gene: TRBJ2-7

CDR3 DNA: TGTGCCAGCAGTCATCTCCTCGGACACGAGACCGACGAGCAGTACTTC
CDR3 protein: CASSHLLGHETDEQYF
D gene: .
clone size: .
V gene: TRBV28
J gene: TRBJ2-7

CDR3 DNA: TGTGCCAGCAGCGGGACAGGGTTCACTGGGGCCAACGTCCTGACTTTC
CDR3 protein: CASSGTGFTGANVLTF
D gene: TRBD1
clone size: many
V gene: TRBV25-1
J gene: TRBJ2-6

CDR3 DNA: TGTGCCAGCAGCGGTAGCGGGACCTCAAACAATGAGCAGTTCTTC
CDR3 protein: CASSGSGTSNNEQFF
D gene: TRBD2
clone size: many
V gene: TRBV9
J gene: TRBJ2-1

CDR3 DNA: TGTGCCAGCTCAGAATGCAAGAGCTCCTACGAGCAGTACTTC
CDR3 protein: CASSECKSSYEQYF
D gene: .
clone size: .
V gene: TRBV18
J gene: TRBJ2-7

CDR3 DNA: TGTGCCAGCAGCTTACATGGGAATGAGCAGTTCTTC
CDR3 protein: CASSLHGNEQFF
D gene: .
clone size: .
V gene: TRBV7-9
J gene: TRBJ2-1

CDR3 DNA: TGCAGTGCTAGGGCCGGGACCACTTCCTACAATGAGCAGTTCTTC
CDR3 protein: CSARAGTTSYNEQFF
D gene: .
clone size: .
V gene: TRBV20-1
J gene: TRBJ2-1

CDR3 DNA: TGTGCCAGCAGGGTGTCCTCCGGGGCTTCCTACGAGCAGTACTTC
CDR3 protein: CASRVSSGASYEQYF
D gene: .
clone size: few
V gene: TRBV12-3/TRBV12-4
J gene: TRBJ2-7

CDR3 DNA: TGTGCCAGCTCACCCCCCAACGACAATGAGCAGTTCTTC
CDR3 protein: CASSPPNDNEQFF
D gene: .
clone size: few
V gene: TRBV18
J gene: TRBJ2-1

CDR3 DNA: TGTGCCTGCAGCCAAGACCGGGGCACAGATACGCAGTATTTT
CDR3 protein: CACSQDRGTDTQYF
D gene: .
clone size: .
V gene: TRBV4-2
J gene: TRBJ2-3

CDR3 DNA: TGTGCCACCAGTGATTTGGGACAGGCCGATGGCTACACCTTC
CDR3 protein: CATSDLGQADGYTF
D gene: TRBD1
clone size: .
V gene: TRBV24-1
J gene: TRBJ1-2

CDR3 DNA: TGCAGTCCGGAGGGGCGTCGTAGTCCGTACGAGCAGTACTTC
CDR3 protein: CSPEGRRSPYEQYF
D gene: .
clone size: few
V gene: TRBV20-1
J gene: TRBJ2-7

CDR3 DNA: TGTGCCAGCAGCACGACAGGGCGGACCGGGGAGCTGTTTTTT
CDR3 protein: CASSTTGRTGELFF
D gene: TRBD1
clone size: .
V gene: TRBV5-6
J gene: TRBJ2-2

CDR3 DNA: TGTGCCAGCAGTTTAGGGACAGGGTATGGTTCCTACGAGCAGTACTTC
CDR3 protein: CASSLGTGYGSYEQYF
D gene: TRBD1
clone size: .
V gene: TRBV27
J gene: TRBJ2-7

CDR3 DNA: TGCGCCAGCAGCTTGGTGGTGGAGAACACTGAAGCTTTCTTT
CDR3 protein: CASSLVVENTEAFF
D gene: .
clone size: .
V gene: TRBV5-1
J gene: TRBJ1-1

CDR3 DNA: TGCAGTGCTAGTGAGGTGCCCGGGACAGGGGGCGCGTACACTGAAGCTTTCTTT
CDR3 protein: CSASEVPGTGGAYTEAFF
D gene: TRBD1
clone size: .
V gene: TRBV20-1
J gene: TRBJ1-1